Sequencing of this TCR beta chain was carried out in a study of tumor-infiltrating lymphocytes in primary liver carcinoma. The overall study: Samples returned roughly 3.5 to 7.5 million productive TCRbeta reads each. Read depth did not differ significantly between tissue types. Whole-study findings and limits: Pairs of tumor regions overlapped more than tumor-adjacent and tumor-blood pairs did.

Production of TCR beta cDNA used 400 to 650 ng total RNA together with a constant-region primer. A slightly modified ARM-PCR protocol with three nested multiplex PCR rounds produced these TCR beta libraries. The study ran its first two PCR rounds for approximately 11 cycles each, using TRBV1-TRBV30 forward primers and a C-beta reverse primer. TCRdb recomputed calls from the multiplex PCR reads with MiXCR, one row per CDR3 protein. The top ten clones hold approximately 20% of a sample with tens of thousands of distinct CDR3 sequences, 65% to 80% of them seen once. Looked up from germline, CDR1 is SGHRS and CDR2 is YFSETQ. This CDR3 is 14 amino acids long. Trimming cost V 1 base and J 10 bases; bases outside gene matches: 4. Each 20-30 mg portion of unsorted bulk tissue served as the source for co-extraction of RNA and DNA. A remark on this clonotype: Its antigen is currently unknown. The conserved phenylalanine or tryptophan normally closing the CDR3 is absent here, so this likely arose from a read error.

Source material: liver tumor tissue from sampling region 1. The sample's subset: tumor region T1, superior pole. V is TRBV5-1 and J is TRBJ2-1; 11 nucleotides align to TRBD2. The TCR comes from a man aged 40-49 years with primary liver carcinoma and hepatitis B virus infection. CDR3 sequence reads: CASSLMASGREQFL. CDR3 nucleotides: TGCGCCAGCAGCTTGATGGCTAGCGGGAGGGAGCAGTTCCTT.